A selection of T cell receptor beta chains follows, all from one sample in a study of T-cell memory formation after mild COVID-19. MiXCR, applied by TCRdb to the 5' RACE reads, yields one record per CDR3 protein. The data hold roughly 310,000 distinct CDR3 sequences, with roughly 15% observed a single time. The sample consisted of PBMCs or a T cell subset sorted from them (not recorded which). These receptors all stem from a man between 18 and 29 years old who had mild COVID-19 (a few samples of this study predate the infection). Cell type and time point are not known. Each CDR3 is given with its conserved first and last residue. The D gene is left open where the match is weak. The size entry is marked missing in some rows and otherwise reads once, few, many or a size class.

D gene	V gene	clone size	J gene	CDR3 protein	CDR3 DNA
.	TRBV6-5	.	TRBJ1-1	CASSPGGRTNTEAFF	TGTGCCAGCAGTCCGGGGGGCAGGACGAACACTGAAGCTTTCTTT
TRBD1	TRBV27	.	TRBJ2-2	CASSSRDRGTGELFF	TGTGCCAGCAGTTCGCGGGACAGGGGGACCGGGGAGCTGTTTTTT
TRBD1	TRBV10-2	.	TRBJ1-1	CASGQGTDTEAFF	TGCGCCAGTGGACAGGGAACGGACACTGAAGCTTTCTTT
TRBD2	TRBV5-1	.	TRBJ2-5	CASSFLAGPQETQYF	TGCGCCAGCAGCTTCCTAGCGGGCCCCCAAGAGACCCAGTACTTC
TRBD1	TRBV30	.	TRBJ2-3	CAWSRGQGSGNTQYF	TGTGCCTGGAGTCGGGGACAGGGAAGTGGGAATACGCAGTATTTT
TRBD1	TRBV6-2/TRBV6-3	few	TRBJ2-1	CASSYLPVGQGNEQFF	TGTGCCAGCAGTTACCTTCCGGTGGGACAGGGCAATGAGCAGTTCTTC
TRBD1	TRBV18	many	TRBJ2-6	CASPGAGQGASGANVLTF	TGTGCCAGCCCAGGTGCGGGACAGGGGGCGTCTGGGGCCAACGTCCTGACTTTC
.	TRBV6-2/TRBV6-3	many	TRBJ1-5	CASSYVQGGQPQHF	TGTGCCAGCAGTTATGTGCAGGGAGGACAGCCCCAGCATTTT
TRBD2	TRBV15	few	TRBJ2-1	CATSVRAGGVDEQFF	TGTGCCACCAGCGTGCGGGCGGGGGGTGTCGATGAGCAGTTCTTC
.	TRBV12-3/TRBV12-4	few	TRBJ2-1	CASSLGGGGPYNEQFF	TGTGCCAGCAGTTTGGGAGGGGGAGGCCCCTACAATGAGCAGTTCTTC
.	TRBV19	many	TRBJ1-2	CASSIDRRGGGYTF	TGTGCCAGTAGTATAGATCGCCGGGGCGGAGGCTACACCTTC
TRBD2	TRBV11-2	.	TRBJ2-2	CASSRITSGVNTGELFF	TGTGCCAGCAGCCGGATTACTAGCGGGGTTAACACCGGGGAGCTGTTTTTT
.	TRBV6-5	.	TRBJ1-3	CASSYKGSSGNTIYF	TGTGCCAGCAGTTATAAGGGAAGCTCTGGAAACACCATATATTTT
.	TRBV2	.	TRBJ1-5	CASSPSLLSNQPQHF	TGTGCCAGCAGCCCGTCCCTCTTAAGCAATCAGCCCCAGCATTTT
.	TRBV5-6	.	TRBJ1-4	CASSLLDSGNEKLFF	TGTGCCAGCAGCCTACTGGACAGCGGAAATGAAAAACTGTTTTTT
.	TRBV5-8	many	TRBJ1-3	CASSNSGNTIYF	TGTGCCAGCAGCAACTCTGGAAACACCATATATTTT
TRBD2	TRBV7-9	.	TRBJ2-5	CASSFLAGGHQETQYF	TGTGCCAGCAGCTTTCTGGCGGGGGGTCACCAAGAGACCCAGTACTTC
.	TRBV7-9	.	TRBJ1-5	CASSVSGQPQHF	TGTGCCAGCAGCGTCTCCGGTCAGCCCCAGCATTTT
TRBD1	TRBV5-6	.	TRBJ2-3	CASRSGQGSPHTQYF	TGTGCCAGCAGATCAGGACAGGGGAGTCCCCATACGCAGTATTTT
TRBD2	TRBV20-1	few	TRBJ2-3	CSARLSSGGATDTQYF	TGCAGTGCTAGACTGTCTAGCGGGGGGGCCACGGATACGCAGTATTTT
.	TRBV20-1	few	TRBJ2-1	CSAREAGSYNEQFF	TGCAGTGCTAGAGAAGCTGGCTCCTACAATGAGCAGTTCTTC
TRBD1	TRBV7-2	few	TRBJ2-2	CASSLLGQVYGGELFF	TGTGCCAGCAGCTTACTCGGACAGGTTTACGGCGGGGAGCTGTTTTTT
.	TRBV11-1	many	TRBJ2-6	CASSFRRGDGANVLTF	TGTGCCAGCAGCTTCCGACGGGGAGACGGGGCCAACGTCCTGACTTTC
.	TRBV6-5	.	TRBJ2-2	CASSYLLQGTYTGELFF	TGTGCCAGCAGTTATCTGTTACAGGGGACTTACACCGGGGAGCTGTTTTTT
.	TRBV12-3/TRBV12-4	.	TRBJ2-1	CASSPSDTSPYNEQFF	TGTGCCAGCAGTCCCAGCGATACGTCGCCCTACAATGAGCAGTTCTTC
TRBD1	TRBV12-3/TRBV12-4	many	TRBJ2-3	CASRPGQGADTQYF	TGTGCCAGCAGGCCGGGACAGGGGGCAGATACGCAGTATTTT
TRBD1	TRBV11-2	.	TRBJ2-3	CASRQWTGNTDTQYF	TGTGCCAGCAGACAGTGGACAGGGAACACAGATACGCAGTATTTT
.	TRBV4-3	.	TRBJ2-2	CASSQDAVVGGELFF	TGCGCCAGCAGCCAAGACGCGGTCGTAGGCGGGGAGCTGTTTTTT
.	TRBV5-1	few	TRBJ2-5	CASSLALRVQETQYF	TGCGCCAGCAGCTTGGCCCTCAGGGTCCAAGAGACCCAGTACTTC
.	TRBV5-5	.	TRBJ2-7	CASSAAYEQYF	TGTGCCAGCAGCGCAGCCTACGAGCAGTACTTC
TRBD1	TRBV5-4	few	TRBJ2-7	CASSLGGGDYEQYF	TGTGCCAGCAGCTTGGGAGGGGGCGACTACGAGCAGTACTTC
.	TRBV12-3/TRBV12-4	.	TRBJ2-5	CASSSMGGSFQETQYF	TGTGCCAGCAGTTCTATGGGGGGCAGTTTCCAAGAGACCCAGTACTTC
.	TRBV29-1	few	TRBJ1-1	CSVGTSWTEAFF	TGCAGCGTCGGGACTTCGTGGACTGAAGCTTTCTTT
TRBD2	TRBV5-1	.	TRBJ2-1	CASSREGREKQFF	TGCGCCAGCAGCCGGGAGGGTAGGGAGAAGCAGTTCTTC
.	TRBV5-1	many	TRBJ2-3	CASSLLPSGLVDTQYF	TGCGCCAGCAGCTTGCTACCCAGCGGCCTTGTGGATACGCAGTATTTT
TRBD1	TRBV19	.	TRBJ1-1	CASSALAGGRDTEAFF	TGTGCCAGTAGCGCACTCGCAGGGGGGAGGGACACTGAAGCTTTCTTT
.	TRBV29-1	few	TRBJ2-2	CSAPTGTGELFF	TGCAGCGCTCCGACAGGAACCGGGGAGCTGTTTTTT
.	TRBV7-2	few	TRBJ2-1	CASSSLGRYEQFF	TGTGCCAGCAGCTCCCTCGGACGTTATGAGCAGTTCTTC
TRBD1	TRBV6-5	.	TRBJ2-7	CASSPPDRAFTYEQYF	TGTGCCAGCAGCCCACCGGACAGGGCGTTCACCTACGAGCAGTACTTC
.	TRBV24-1	few	TRBJ2-5	CATRDDQETQYF	TGTGCCACCAGGGACGACCAAGAGACCCAGTACTTC
.	TRBV5-7	.	TRBJ1-5	CASSPIPSSNQPQHF	TGTGCCAGCAGCCCGATCCCGTCTAGCAATCAGCCCCAGCATTTT
.	TRBV28	.	TRBJ2-5	CASSLGGVQETQYF	TGTGCCAGCAGTTTAGGCGGGGTCCAAGAGACCCAGTACTTC
.	TRBV5-1	many	TRBJ2-1	CASSFGGYNEQFF	TGCGCCAGCAGCTTTGGTGGGTACAATGAGCAGTTCTTC
.	TRBV6-4	.	TRBJ2-2	CASRPANTGELFF	TGTGCCAGCAGACCTGCGAACACCGGGGAGCTGTTTTTT
TRBD1	TRBV4-2	.	TRBJ2-5	CASSQGTGWSERQETQYF	TGTGCCAGCAGCCAAGGGACAGGGTGGTCGGAACGGCAAGAGACCCAGTACTTC
.	TRBV13	few	TRBJ2-1	CASSSSVRGGLNEQFF	TGTGCCAGCAGCTCTTCGGTCCGCGGGGGCCTAAATGAGCAGTTCTTC
TRBD1	TRBV5-1	many	TRBJ2-1	CASSPDRRTGNEQFF	TGCGCCAGCAGCCCGGACAGGCGAACGGGCAATGAGCAGTTCTTC
TRBD2	TRBV2	few	TRBJ2-1	CASSALRRGGWNEQFF	TGTGCCAGCAGTGCTCTCCGGCGGGGGGGCTGGAATGAGCAGTTCTTC
TRBD1	TRBV5-6	.	TRBJ2-1	CASSLAPGTGKYNEQFF	TGTGCCAGCAGCTTGGCCCCCGGGACAGGGAAATACAATGAGCAGTTCTTC
TRBD1	TRBV12-3/TRBV12-4	.	TRBJ2-2	CAISPGRPGQGWRTGELFF	TGTGCCATCTCACCCGGTCGTCCGGGACAGGGGTGGAGGACCGGGGAGCTGTTTTTT
.	TRBV4-1	.	TRBJ2-3	CASSQDVDSDTDTQYF	TGCGCCAGCAGCCAAGACGTGGACTCAGACACAGATACGCAGTATTTT
.	TRBV6-5	.	TRBJ1-2	CASSYSRSSGYGYTF	TGTGCCAGCAGTTACTCACGTTCCTCAGGCTATGGCTACACCTTC
.	TRBV12-3/TRBV12-4	many	TRBJ1-1	CASGNFPYTEAFF	TGTGCCAGTGGTAACTTCCCGTACACTGAAGCTTTCTTT
TRBD1	TRBV2	.	TRBJ1-1	CASSEGDRAEAFF	TGTGCCAGCAGTGAAGGGGACAGGGCGGAAGCTTTCTTT
.	TRBV5-1	.	TRBJ2-3	CASSLARSSTDTQYF	TGCGCCAGCAGCTTGGCGAGGTCTAGCACAGATACGCAGTATTTT
TRBD2	TRBV5-1	few	TRBJ2-5	CASSMTSGQETQYF	TGCGCCAGCAGCATGACTAGCGGGCAAGAGACCCAGTACTTC
TRBD1	TRBV4-1	.	TRBJ2-1	CASSQVTRGIYNEQFF	TGCGCCAGCAGCCAAGTAACCAGGGGGATTTACAATGAGCAGTTCTTC
.	TRBV5-4	.	TRBJ2-7	CASSLTGTGEQYF	TGTGCCAGCAGCTTGACAGGGACGGGCGAGCAGTACTTC
.	TRBV6-6	few	TRBJ1-3	CASKGAGNTIYF	TGTGCCAGCAAAGGGGCTGGAAACACCATATATTTT